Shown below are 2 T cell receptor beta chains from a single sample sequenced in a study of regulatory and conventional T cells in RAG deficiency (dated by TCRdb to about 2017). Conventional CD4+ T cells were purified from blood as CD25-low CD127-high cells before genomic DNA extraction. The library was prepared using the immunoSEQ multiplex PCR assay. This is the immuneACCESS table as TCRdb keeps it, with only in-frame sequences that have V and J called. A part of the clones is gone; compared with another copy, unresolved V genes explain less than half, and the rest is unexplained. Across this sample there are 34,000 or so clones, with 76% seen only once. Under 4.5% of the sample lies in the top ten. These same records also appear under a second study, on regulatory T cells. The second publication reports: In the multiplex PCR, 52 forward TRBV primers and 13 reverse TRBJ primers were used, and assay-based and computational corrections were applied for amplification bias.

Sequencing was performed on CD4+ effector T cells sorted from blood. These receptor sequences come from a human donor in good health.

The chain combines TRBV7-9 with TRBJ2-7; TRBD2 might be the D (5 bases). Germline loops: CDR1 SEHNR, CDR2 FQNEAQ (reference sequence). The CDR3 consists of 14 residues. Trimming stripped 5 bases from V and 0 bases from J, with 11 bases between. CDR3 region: CASSTGNPSYEQYF. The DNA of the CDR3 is TGTGCCAGCAGCACCGGGAATCCCTCCTACGAGCAGTACTTC.

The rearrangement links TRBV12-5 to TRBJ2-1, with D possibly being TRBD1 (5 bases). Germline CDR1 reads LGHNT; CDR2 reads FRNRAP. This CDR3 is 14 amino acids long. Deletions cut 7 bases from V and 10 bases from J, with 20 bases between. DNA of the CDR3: TGTGCTAGTGTCCCCCGTGGGGCGGATCCCGAGCAGTTCTTC. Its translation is CASVPRGADPEQFF.